Following are 2 T cell receptor beta chains from one sample sequenced in a study of T cell repertoires in cytomegalovirus infection. TCRdb analysed the reads with MiXCR anew, one entry per CDR3 protein. The sample shows more than 650,000 distinct CDR3 sequences, 35% of them seen only once. Sequenced: PBMCs. The receptors derive from a human donor in good health (CMV status not recorded). Some clones in this sample may be carry-over from other donors' samples.

The genes are TRBV27 and TRBJ2-5; tentative D call: TRBD2 (6 bases). Germline V CDR1 and CDR2: MNHEY, SMNVEV (reference sequence). Trimming left V 3 bases short and J 7 bases short, with 12 bases between. There are 13 residues in the CDR3. The CDR3: CASSFSGEGTQYF. The CDR3 DNA sequence: TGTGCCAGCAGTTTCTCGGGAGAGGGGACCCAGTACTTC.

This clonotype was found a few times. V gene TRBV6-6 combines with J gene TRBJ1-2; D is undetermined. Per germline, CDR1 MNHNY and CDR2 SVGAGI (reference sequence). V lost 6 bases and J 4 bases, leaving 12 bases between the germline ends. This CDR3 region has 13 residues. The CDR3 sequence: CASRFEEIYGYTF. The CDR3 DNA is TGTGCCAGCAGATTCGAGGAAATCTATGGCTACACCTTC.